Listed below are T cell receptor beta chains from one sample, sequenced in a study. MiXCR, applied by TCRdb to the multiplex PCR reads, yields one record per CDR3 protein. The table lists some 28 distinct CDR3 sequences. Sequenced material: memory CD4+ T cells sorted from blood. Source of these receptors: a female donor with breast cancer. Each CDR3 is given with its conserved first and last residue.

>TRBV12-3/TRBV12-4|TRBJ1-2
CASSPTGNYGYTF
>TRBV12-3/TRBV12-4|TRBJ1-2
CASSWTGNYGYTF
>TRBV12-3/TRBV12-4|TRBJ1-2
CASTLSGQGSGYTF
>TRBV12-3/TRBV12-4|TRBJ1-2
CASSLRPQAQRTYGYTF
>TRBV12-3/TRBV12-4|TRBJ1-2
CASSPVGSYGYTF
>TRBV12-3/TRBV12-4|TRBJ1-2
CASSLEGLGGYTF
>TRBV12-3/TRBV12-4|TRBJ1-2
CASSPGEHYGYTF
>TRBV12-3/TRBV12-4|TRBJ1-2
CASSVQDRGYTF
>TRBV12-3/TRBV12-4|TRBJ1-2
CASSFGRSYGYTF
>TRBV12-3/TRBV12-4|TRBJ1-2
CASSLIRGRGYTF